These 15 T cell receptor beta chains originate from one sample sequenced in a study of T cells after yellow fever vaccination. Each CDR3 protein is one row after TCRdb ran MiXCR on the 5' RACE reads. Among just under 600,000 distinct CDR3 sequences listed, roughly 14% were seen once. The sample consisted of PBMCs, taken on the day of the yellow fever booster vaccination. The receptors shown here come from a man aged 25-45 years who received the YFV17D yellow fever vaccine.

There are many counts of this clonotype. The chain is built from TRBV20-1 and TRBJ2-1; 8 bases line up with TRBD2. This CDR3 has 14 residues. V dropped 6 bases and J dropped 6; count of bases not matched to a gene: 10. Germline V gives CDR1 DFQATT, CDR2 SNEGSKA (reference sequence). In nucleotides, the CDR3 is TGCAGTGCCTTGCCGGGACTAGTAGCCAATGAGCAGTTCTTC. Translating it yields CSALPGLVANEQFF.

The V and J genes are TRBV5-8 and TRBJ1-5; perhaps TRBD1 as D (6 bases). Germline lookup yields CDR1 SGHTS and CDR2 YDEGEE. Between the trimmed V and J ends, which lost 4 bases and 3 bases, there was a span of 14 bases. The CDR3 consists of 15 residues. CDR3 coding DNA: TGTGCCAGCAGCCCGGGACAAATGATCAATCAGCCCCAGCATTTT. This translates into CASSPGQMINQPQHF.

This clonotype appeared a few times. This rearrangement joins TRBV12-3 or TRBV12-4 to TRBJ1-6; possibly TRBD1 for D (5 bases). V lost 6 bases and J 10 bases, leaving 13 bases between the germline ends. The CDR3 extends over 13 amino acids. The CDR3: CASRGPGRSPLHF. In DNA, the CDR3 is TGTGCCAGCAGAGGTCCAGGGAGATCACCCCTCCACTTT.

V usage is TRBV6-2 or TRBV6-3 and J usage is TRBJ2-2; 10 nucleotides line up with TRBD1. The CDR3 length is 13 residues. The germline gives CDR1 MNHEY, CDR2 SVGEGT. The trim removed 7 bases at V and 7 bases at J, leaving 3 bases unmatched. The CDR3, as DNA: TGTGCCAGCACCGGGACAGGGGTCGGGGAGCTGTTTTTT. Amino acid sequence: CASTGTGVGELFF.

The chain joins TRBV6-2 or TRBV6-3 to TRBJ2-7, with 7 bases fitting TRBD2. Germline trimming cut 2 bases from V and 2 bases from J; bases unmatched to any gene: 6. Germline values: CDR1 MNHEY, CDR2 SVGEGT. CDR3 length: 15 amino acids. As DNA, the CDR3 is TGTGCCAGCAGTTACACATGGGAGGGCCCCTACGAGCAGTACTTC. It yields the protein CASSYTWEGPYEQYF.

This clonotype has more than one count but fewer than ten. The rearrangement links TRBV12-3 or TRBV12-4 to TRBJ2-6; the D gene is possibly TRBD2 (5 bases). Between the trimmed V and J ends, which lost 7 bases and 0 bases, there was a span of 7 bases. The CDR3 totals 14 residues. CDR3 bases: TGTGCCAGCATGGGAGTCTCTGGGGCCAACGTCCTGACTTTC. Encoded protein: CASMGVSGANVLTF.

There are a few counts of this clonotype. The V gene is TRBV20-1, the J gene TRBJ2-3, with D unclear. Trimming pared 1 base from V and 7 bases from J, leaving 9 bases between. The CDR3 is 12 residues long. The V gene's germline CDR1 is DFQATT and CDR2 SNEGSKA (reference sequence). The CDR3: CSARGVGNTQYF. In DNA, the CDR3 is TGCAGTGCTAGAGGTGTGGGGAATACGCAGTATTTT.

DNA for the CDR3: TGTGCCAGCAGGCGTGTTTGGGAGAACACCGGGGAGCTGTTTTTT. It encodes CASRRVWENTGELFF. V gene TRBV5-5 combines with J gene TRBJ2-2; D gene unclear. The CDR3 contains 15 residues. V was trimmed by 5 bases and J by 1 base, leaving 12 bases between them. CDR1 and CDR2 (germline): SGHKS, YYEKEE (reference sequence).

The chain carries TRBV10-3 and TRBJ2-7; TRBD2 agrees at 14 bases. This CDR3 is built from 15 residues. Per germline, CDR1 ENHRY and CDR2 SYGVKD. Losses at the gene ends were 4 bases for V and 6 bases for J; bases not matched to a gene: 5. The CDR3 bases are TGTGCCATCAGTGGGGGGACTAGCGGGAGTCTCGAGCAGTACTTC. Translation: CAISGGTSGSLEQYF.

In this sample, this clonotype turned up a few times. The chain links TRBV5-1 to TRBJ1-1; 8 bases match TRBD1. The CDR3 spans 16 residues. Germline loops: CDR1 SGHRS, CDR2 YFSETQ. The trim removed 4 bases at V and 0 bases at J, leaving 8 bases unmatched. CDR3 DNA sequence: TGCGCCAGCAGCCCGCACCCGGGACAGGTGAACACTGAAGCTTTCTTT. Translation: CASSPHPGQVNTEAFF.

The chain employs TRBV24-1 and TRBJ2-3, with D perhaps matching TRBD2 (5 bases). V was trimmed by 9 bases and J by 0 bases, leaving 9 bases between them. From germline, CDR1 is KGHDR and CDR2 SFDVKD. CDR3 length equals 13 residues. In nucleotides, the CDR3 is TGTGCCACCTGTAGCGCAAGCACAGATACGCAGTATTTT. This codes for CATCSASTDTQYF.

The J gene is TRBJ2-5, the V gene TRBV6-5; 8 bases agree with TRBD2. The CDR3 sequence is 16 residues long. Germline CDR1 MNHEY, CDR2 SVGAGI. V was clipped by 2 bases and J by 3 bases; unmatched bases: 8. Here the CDR3 reads CASSYVTGGWKETQYF. The CDR3 DNA sequence: TGTGCCAGCAGTTACGTGACGGGGGGGTGGAAAGAGACCCAGTACTTC.

The CDR3 is CASSFTPRDEQYF. The CDR3 bases are TGTGCCAGCAGCTTCACCCCTCGGGACGAGCAGTACTTC. The chain couples TRBV7-3 to TRBJ2-7; D not resolved. Looked up from germline, CDR1 is SGHTA and CDR2 is FQGTGA. Trimming took off 3 bases at V and 5 bases at J, with 11 bases between the two ends. CDR3 length: 13 residues.

The sample holds a few counts of this clonotype. CDR3 residues: CASSSVGARAGELFF. The CDR3 DNA reads TGTGCCAGCAGCTCGGTGGGGGCGCGGGCCGGGGAGCTGTTTTTT. The chain uses TRBV7-6 and TRBJ2-2; tentative D call: TRBD1 (6 bases). Trimming stripped 4 bases from V and 6 bases from J, with 15 bases between. Germline lookup yields CDR1 SGHVS and CDR2 FNYEAQ. The CDR3 is made up of 15 amino acids.

In this sample, this clonotype turned up a few times. The chain has TRBV6-2 or TRBV6-3 and TRBJ2-7, with 9 bases identical to TRBD1. CDR1 MNHEY and CDR2 SVGEGT come from the germline V gene. CDR3 size: 17 residues. J lost 5 bases, V lost 4 bases, and 15 bases had no gene match. CDR3 sequence (DNA): TGTGCCAGCAGTTCGCTGAAAAGAGGGACAGGGTCCAACGAGCAGTACTTC. This encodes CASSSLKRGTGSNEQYF.